Detailed here is one TCR beta chain. Its target is not known. The assay was immunoSEQ multiplex PCR, and TCRdb's table has in-frame clones only and misses some. Among around 180,000 clones listed, around four fifths were seen once. This sample was taken from a study of cytomegalovirus exposure and HLA in healthy donors. Overall study findings and caveats: Using the classifier, cytomegalovirus status was reportedly diagnosed with high specificity and sensitivity. Through in vitro validation, a few CMV-associated chains were shown to be specific for CMV antigens.

The donors formed part of the 120-subject validation cohort, distinct from the 666-subject first cohort. The sequenced material came from PBMCs. The TCR originated in a man between 18 and 35 years old in good health and CMV-seropositive.

The CDR3 loop is CSGGQVGTEAFF. The CDR3 DNA reads TGCAGCGGCGGACAGGTTGGCACTGAAGCTTTCTTT. The V call is TRBV29-1, the J call TRBJ1-1, with TRBD1 matching 7 bases. V lost 7 bases and J lost 4; bases outside the gene matches: 6. CDR1 and CDR2 from the germline V gene are SQVTM and ANQGSEA. This CDR3 spans 12 amino acids.